This entry concerns a single T cell receptor beta chain. Primers for the PCR totalled 60 Vbeta and 13 Jbeta. Data came from immunoSEQ multiplex PCR; TCRdb stores just in-frame clones and leaves some out. The data contain 150,000 to 200,000 clones, around 80% of them seen just once; the ten biggest clones take up under 2%. The data were obtained in a study of cytomegalovirus exposure and HLA in healthy donors. V shed 5 bases and J shed 0 bases, with 5 bases lying between them. The CDR3 is 13 residues long. The germline gives CDR1 LNHDA, CDR2 SQIVND (reference sequence). Donors were nominally healthy when sampled, though unrecorded immune exposures were likely.

The sequencing sample was made of PBMCs. The receptor's source is a woman aged 25 to 45 in good health and CMV-seronegative. This sequence joins TRBV19 and TRBJ2-4; D gene uncertain. The CDR3 reads CASSFLAKNIQYF. The DNA for the CDR3 is TGTGCCAGTAGTTTTCTAGCCAAAAACATTCAGTACTTC.